The 28 T cell receptor beta chains presented below share a single source sample, sequenced in a study of T cells after yellow fever vaccination (dated by TCRdb to the late 2010s). The treatment or condition label here, explained by the study, means: live attenuated yellow fever vaccine strain. The library came from 5' RACE. The sequencer listed for this sample is Illumina HiSeq 2500. Using fastp trimming at Q25 and MiXCR clonotype assembly, TCRdb reanalyzed the public sequencing data and kept in-frame beta chains. Rows with one shared CDR3 protein collapse into an entry with the most common genes and DNA. The sample profile shows about 69,000 distinct CDR3 sequences; about 6% of them were found once. Together, the top ten hold about 2% of the sample. The material was CD4+ T cells sorted from PBMCs, obtained more than 13 days after the first yellow fever vaccination. Every receptor here comes from a man aged 18 to 30 who received the YFV17D yellow fever vaccine.

This clonotype was recorded at least ten times. The chain couples TRBV5-1 to TRBJ2-7; 10 bases line up with TRBD1. From germline, CDR1 is SGHRS and CDR2 YFSETQ. CDR3 size: 14 residues. Trimming took 4 bases from V and 3 from J; bases not matched to a gene: 4. Here the CDR3 DNA reads TGCGCCAGCAGCAGTGGGACAGGGGACTACGAGCAGTACTTC. Residues: CASSSGTGDYEQYF.

This clonotype has at least ten counts. The chain joins TRBV7-2 to TRBJ2-5; D not certain. V lost 5 bases and J lost 2, with 9 bases in between. Germline CDR1 SGHTA, CDR2 FQGNSA. The CDR3 length is 13 residues. CDR3 in amino acids: CASSRTVQETQYF. The CDR3 DNA follows: TGTGCCAGCAGCCGGACGGTACAAGAGACCCAGTACTTC.

This clonotype was seen ten or more times. This sequence joins TRBV5-4 and TRBJ2-1, with TRBD2 matching 8 bases. The ends lost 0 bases at V and 6 bases at J; junction bases unmatched: 5. This CDR3 comprises 15 residues. The V gene's germline CDR1 is SGHNT and CDR2 YYREEE (reference sequence). The CDR3 region has the DNA TGTGCCAGCAGCTTGGGGACGGGGGGGCCCAATGAGCAGTTCTTC. As protein: CASSLGTGGPNEQFF.

This clonotype has at least ten counts. The chain employs TRBV12-3 or TRBV12-4 and TRBJ2-3; D is unresolved. This CDR3 has 14 amino acids. V lost 3 bases and J lost 1, with 8 bases in between. CDR3 sequence reads: CASSFASGTDTQYF. The CDR3 nucleotides are TGTGCCAGCAGTTTTGCGAGCGGCACAGATACGCAGTATTTT.

This clonotype was detected many times. The V and J genes are TRBV5-1 and TRBJ2-1; 10 bases are shared with TRBD1. V shed 4 bases, J shed 4 bases, and the junction held 8 bases outside the gene matches. The CDR3 sequence is 16 residues long. Germline V CDR1 and CDR2: SGHRS, YFSETQ. In nucleotides, the CDR3 is TGCGCCAGCAGCCGATCGGGACAGGGGTATTACAATGAGCAGTTCTTC. Translating it yields CASSRSGQGYYNEQFF.

This clonotype came up many times. The J gene is TRBJ1-5, the V gene TRBV6-2 or TRBV6-3; D is unclear. The germline V and J ends were trimmed by 7 bases and 0 bases, with 13 bases remaining between them. Germline V CDR1 and CDR2: MNHEY, SVGEGT. The CDR3 extends over 15 amino acids. CDR3 bases: TGTGCCAGCACCTACAACAGCGATAGCAATCAGCCCCAGCATTTT. It encodes CASTYNSDSNQPQHF.

This clonotype was observed many times. The chain has TRBV6-5 and TRBJ1-2, with no clear D. The CDR3 totals 15 residues. V lost 4 bases and J 0 bases, leaving 12 bases between the germline ends. Germline CDR1 is MNHEY and CDR2 is SVGAGI. The CDR3 sequence is CASSSVSRANYGYTF. The CDR3 region has the DNA TGTGCCAGCAGTTCGGTGTCGCGAGCTAACTATGGCTACACCTTC.

The chain combines TRBV6-5 with TRBJ1-1; D remains ambiguous. Per germline, CDR1 MNHEY and CDR2 SVGAGI. This CDR3 has 15 amino acids. With 0 bases removed from V and 1 base from J, the gap between germline ends came to 9 bases. The CDR3 here is CASSYSNRRNTEAFF. The CDR3 DNA reads TGTGCCAGCAGTTACTCGAACCGGAGGAACACTGAAGCTTTCTTT.

This clonotype was seen ten or more times. The genes are TRBV6-5 and TRBJ2-6; maybe TRBD1 (6 bases). V dropped 5 bases and J dropped 0 bases, with 14 bases sitting between them. The CDR3 loop spans 17 amino acids. Germline assignment: CDR1 MNHEY and CDR2 SVGAGI. CDR3 loop: CASSSSGTLSGANVLTF. CDR3 bases: TGTGCCAGCAGTAGCTCCGGGACACTCTCTGGGGCCAACGTCCTGACTTTC.

This clonotype was counted ten times or more. CDR3 sequence (DNA): TGTGCCAGCAGTCAACAGGGACTTCAGCCCCAGCATTTT. Translating gives CASSQQGLQPQHF. The chain carries TRBV12-3 or TRBV12-4 and TRBJ1-5, with D possibly being TRBD1 (6 bases). The CDR3 extends over 13 amino acids. The ends were cut back, 5 bases at V and 6 bases at J, with 11 bases in the middle.

At least ten counts were recorded for this clonotype. The genes are TRBV25-1 and TRBJ2-2; D possibly uses TRBD1 or TRBD2 (6 bases each). V lost 3 bases and J lost 3, with 11 bases in between. CDR3 size: 15 residues. Germline CDR1 MGHDK, CDR2 SYGVNS. The CDR3 DNA sequence: TGTGCCAGCAGTGAGCCTAGGGGGGACACCGGGGAGCTGTTTTTT. This encodes CASSEPRGDTGELFF.

The chain carries TRBV12-3 or TRBV12-4 and TRBJ2-5; TRBD2 aligns across 13 bases. J was trimmed by 6 bases and V by 5 bases; bases with no gene match: 3. CDR3 length: 14 residues. CDR3 DNA: TGTGCCAGCAGTACTAGCGGGGGGGCAAAGACCCAGTACTTC. Its protein product is CASSTSGGAKTQYF.

This clonotype appeared many times. The chain is built from TRBV7-2 and TRBJ2-3, with 9 bases matching TRBD1. Trimming removed 8 bases from V and 2 bases from J; junction bases left unmatched: 8. The CDR3 consists of 15 residues. Per the germline V gene, CDR1 is SGHTA and CDR2 is FQGNSA. CDR3 sequence reads: CASAGTGRFTDTQYF. In DNA form, the CDR3 reads TGTGCCAGCGCTGGGACAGGGAGGTTCACAGATACGCAGTATTTT.

This clonotype was seen more than once but under ten times. The J gene is TRBJ1-1, the V gene TRBV19; no clear D. Germline CDR1 LNHDA, CDR2 SQIVND (reference sequence). The CDR3 spans 14 residues. Trimming shortened V by 4 bases and J by 4 bases, and 13 bases separated the two germline ends. The CDR3 DNA reads as TGTGCCAGTAGTACTTTCAGTTTGGGCACTGAAGCTTTCTTT. It yields the protein CASSTFSLGTEAFF. The entire variable domain, with the rest obtained from reference TRBV19 and TRBJ1-1, is as follows: DGGITQSPKYLFRKEGQNVTLSCEQNLNHDAMYWYRQDPGQGLRLIYYSQIVNDFQKGDIAEGYSVSREKKESFPLTVTSAQKNPTAFYLCASSTFSLGTEAFFGQGTRLTVV.

This clonotype has at least ten counts. The chain employs TRBV5-1 and TRBJ2-1, with a possible D match to TRBD1 (6 bases). Trimming stripped 0 bases from V and 2 bases from J, with 12 bases between. The CDR3 runs 16 residues. CDR1 is SGHRS and CDR2 is YFSETQ in the germline V gene. The CDR3 is CASSLARDTTYNEQFF. As DNA, the CDR3 is TGCGCCAGCAGCTTGGCCCGGGACACCACCTACAATGAGCAGTTCTTC.

To note about this clonotype: This clone may be a read error of a much larger clone one base away. The gene calls are TRBV5-4 and TRBJ2-3; TRBD2 aligns across 7 bases. Per germline, CDR1 SGHNT and CDR2 YYREEE (reference sequence). The CDR3 spans 15 residues. Trimming at V came to 0 bases and at J to 1 base, leaving 2 bases not matched to a gene. CDR3 in DNA: TGTGCCAGCAGCTTGGAGAGCGGGGGCACAGATACGCAGTATTTT. Residues: CASSLESGGTDTQYF.

This clonotype was seen many times. This chain links TRBV28 with TRBJ2-1; 7 bases map to TRBD1. CDR1 and CDR2 from the germline V gene are MDHEN and SYDVKM. The length of the CDR3 is 12 residues. The junction had 7 bases not matched to a gene; V was cut back by 5 bases and J by 12 bases. CDR3: CASSTQGVGQFF. The CDR3 nucleotides are TGTGCCAGCAGTACGCAGGGGGTGGGGCAGTTCTTC. Using reference TRBV28 and TRBJ2-1 for the parts outside the CDR3, the full variable domain is DVKVTQSSRYLVKRTGEKVFLECVQDMDHENMFWYRQDPGLGLRLIYFSYDVKMKEKGDIPEGYSVSREKKERFSLILESASTNQTSMYLCASSTQGVGQFFGPGTRLTVL.

This clonotype was detected ten times or more. This chain joins TRBV7-2 and TRBJ2-1; possibly TRBD1 for D (5 bases). Germline CDR1 and CDR2: SGHTA and FQGNSA. This CDR3 spans 15 amino acids. The V gene lost 3 bases and the J gene lost 9 bases, with 18 bases spanning the gap. CDR3 region: CASSFQPDIYSEQFF. In DNA form, the CDR3 reads TGTGCCAGCAGCTTTCAACCGGACATCTATAGTGAGCAGTTCTTC. Filled out from reference TRBV7-2 and TRBJ2-1, the complete variable domain reads GAGVSQSPSNKVTEKGKDVELRCDPISGHTALYWYRQSLGQGLEFLIYFQGNSAPDKSGLPSDRFSAERTGGSVSTLTIQRTQQEDSAVYLCASSFQPDIYSEQFFGPGTRLTVL.

Ten or more counts support this clonotype. The V gene is TRBV3-1, the J gene TRBJ2-5, with 9 bases aligning to TRBD2. Losses at the gene ends were 4 bases for V and 4 bases for J; bases not matched to a gene: 7. This CDR3 comprises 15 residues. Looked up from germline, CDR1 is LGHDT and CDR2 is YNNKEL (reference sequence). In nucleotides, the CDR3 is TGTGCCAGCAGCCCGGGACTAGCTCCTGGAGAGACCCAGTACTTC. Its translation is CASSPGLAPGETQYF.

This clonotype was recorded many times. This chain joins TRBV7-8 and TRBJ2-1, with D possibly being TRBD2 (6 bases). The CDR3 is 16 residues long. Per germline, CDR1 SGHVS and CDR2 FQNEAQ. Trimming left V 0 bases short and J 7 bases short, with 16 bases between. The CDR3 DNA follows: TGTGCCAGCAGCTTAGCGCGGGGAAGTAGGGGTAATGAGCAGTTCTTC. It yields the protein CASSLARGSRGNEQFF. The full variable domain, in which reference TRBV7-8 and TRBJ2-1 provide the parts outside the CDR3, is GAGVSQSPRYKVAKRGQDVALRCDPISGHVSLFWYQQALGQGPEFLTYFQNEAQLDKSGLPSDRFFAERPEGSVSTLKIQRTQQEDSAVYLCASSLARGSRGNEQFFGPGTRLTVL.

The sample holds many counts of this clonotype. The chain carries TRBV5-1 and TRBJ2-5; D ambiguous. V lost 7 bases and J 0 bases, leaving 13 bases between the germline ends. Germline CDR1 SGHRS, CDR2 YFSETQ. The CDR3 extends over 14 amino acids. The CDR3 DNA follows: TGCGCCAGCCAAAAAGGGAACAACCAAGAGACCCAGTACTTC. Translation: CASQKGNNQETQYF.

This clonotype has ten or more counts. V is TRBV15 and J is TRBJ2-6; D gene unclear. CDR3 length: 16 residues. Trimming shortened V by 1 base and J by 0 bases, and 7 bases separated the two germline ends. Germline CDR1 reads LNHNV; CDR2 reads YYDKDF (reference sequence). CDR3 DNA sequence: TGTGCCACCAGCAGAGGTACCGGCTCTGGGGCCAACGTCCTGACTTTC. Its protein is CATSRGTGSGANVLTF.

This clonotype came up many times. V and J are TRBV5-1 and TRBJ2-5, with D possibly matching TRBD1 (6 bases). V was pared by 7 bases and J by 5 bases, with 15 bases between. The CDR3 sequence is 13 residues long. In germline, CDR1 is SGHRS, CDR2 YFSETQ. Written as DNA, the CDR3 is TGCGCCAGCGGAACACAGGGCCAGGAGACCCAGTACTTC. Translating it yields CASGTQGQETQYF.

In its sample, this clonotype was seen many times. An end of the junction differs from the germline gene, which may be a read error. The V and J genes are TRBV7-7 and TRBJ1-6; D is possibly TRBD1 (5 bases). Per germline, CDR1 SSHAT and CDR2 FNYEAQ (reference sequence). The CDR3 spans 13 residues. The CDR3 is CASSLTDNSPLHF. CDR3 DNA sequence: TGTGCTAGCAGCTTGACAGATAATTCACCCCTCCACTTT.

This clonotype is a singleton in its sample. A read error may produce the germline difference seen at one junction end. This chain joins TRBV5-1 and TRBJ2-5; no reliable D call. From germline, CDR1 is SGHRS and CDR2 YFSETQ. The CDR3 extends over 12 amino acids. CDR3 amino acids: CAISLESETQYF. The CDR3 DNA is TGCGCCATCAGCTTGGAATCGGAGACCCAGTACTTC.

This clonotype was detected ten times or more. The gene calls are TRBV7-3 and TRBJ2-3; D is ambiguous. The CDR3 sequence is 13 residues long. The V gene lost 3 bases and the J gene lost 5 bases, with 9 bases spanning the gap. The germline gives CDR1 SGHTA, CDR2 FQGTGA. This CDR3 is CASSLIAGDTQYF. The DNA for the CDR3 is TGTGCCAGCAGCTTGATAGCCGGAGATACGCAGTATTTT.

This clonotype was seen many times. V usage is TRBV3-1 and J usage is TRBJ2-6; D is ambiguous. This CDR3 has 13 amino acids. Trimming shortened V by 4 bases and J by 0 bases, and 1 base separated the two germline ends. The germline V gene has CDR1 LGHDT and CDR2 YNNKEL (reference sequence). The CDR3 DNA reads TGTGCCAGCAGCCCCTCTGGGGCCAACGTCCTGACTTTC. Its protein product is CASSPSGANVLTF.

This clonotype was picked up many times. The chain has TRBV4-1 and TRBJ2-7; D gene uncertain. The CDR3 runs 14 residues. The germline CDR1 and CDR2 sequences are MGHRA and YSYEKL. Trimming pared 4 bases from V and 3 bases from J, leaving 13 bases between. The CDR3 sequence is CASSLAPTGYEQYV. The CDR3 DNA reads TGCGCCAGCAGCCTTGCCCCCACGGGCTACGAGCAGTACGTC.